The 18 T cell receptor beta chains below all came from one sample that was sequenced in a study of T-cell reconstitution after alpha-beta-depleted transplantation in children listed by TCRdb under 2016. The meaning of the sample's treatment or condition label: allogeneic hematopoietic cell transplantation with graft depleted of TCRalphabeta T cells and CD19 B cells. The method behind the library was PCR. These reads were obtained on an Illumina HiSeq 2500. Molecular barcoding was employed in the preparation of TCR libraries, with unique molecular identifiers being used to normalize TCRbeta repertoire quantification. Through fastp at Q25 and MiXCR, TCRdb rebuilt clones from the public reads, retaining in-frame beta chains. One record per CDR3 amino acid sequence lists the most common genes and DNA. The sample table records approximately 520,000 distinct CDR3 sequences; around 10% of these occur just once. The ten top clones hold approximately 15% of the sample.

The starting material was PBMCs, mostly from graft donor cells, obtained 180 days after TCRalphabeta/CD19-depleted stem cell transplant. Source of these receptors: a female patient between 2 and 10 years old who had a stem cell transplant for aplastic anemia, so the T cells may come from the graft donor.

This clonotype was observed a handful of times. The chain uses TRBV12-3 or TRBV12-4 and TRBJ1-2, with D uncertain. CDR3 length: 13 residues. V shed 6 bases and J shed 4 bases, with 12 bases lying between them. Here the CDR3 reads CASSLEVSYGYTF. The CDR3 DNA is TGTGCCAGCAGCCTCGAGGTGTCCTATGGCTACACCTTC.

CDR3 DNA sequence: TGTGCCAGCAGTCCCAATAGCGGGAGACCCCCCTACGAGCAGTACGTC. Translating it yields CASSPNSGRPPYEQYV. The rearrangement links TRBV27 to TRBJ2-7; 9 bases match TRBD2. The CDR3 sequence is 16 residues long. From germline, CDR1 is MNHEY and CDR2 SMNVEV (reference sequence). V lost 5 bases to trimming and J lost 2 bases; unmatched junction nucleotides: 10.

This clonotype was observed a handful of times. This chain joins TRBV11-2 and TRBJ2-2; possible D gene TRBD2, 5 bases. The CDR3 covers 14 residues. Deletions cut 1 base from V and 6 bases from J, with 9 bases between. The germline V gene encodes CDR1 SGHAT and CDR2 FQNNGV. The chain's CDR3 is CASSLVRAPGELFF. The CDR3 region has the DNA TGTGCCAGCAGCTTAGTGAGGGCTCCCGGGGAGCTGTTTTTT.

The genes are TRBV5-1 and TRBJ2-7; D is perhaps TRBD1 (6 bases). Germline loops: CDR1 SGHRS, CDR2 YFSETQ. Trimming took 1 base from V and 3 from J, leaving 14 bases between them. CDR3 length: 15 amino acids. CDR3 nucleotide sequence: TGCGCCAGCAGCTTGTTACCGGGACACAACTACGAGCAGTACGTC. Amino acid sequence: CASSLLPGHNYEQYV.

The rearrangement links TRBV29-1 to TRBJ2-1; TRBD1 is a possible D gene (5 bases). V dropped 4 bases and J dropped 0 bases, with 16 bases sitting between them. CDR3 size: 16 residues. Germline V gene data show CDR1 as SQVTM and CDR2 as ANQGSEA. The CDR3 loop is CSVVLVRGSSYNEQFF. CDR3 nucleotides: TGCAGCGTTGTGTTAGTAAGGGGATCCTCCTACAATGAGCAGTTCTTC.

This clonotype was counted only a few times. The rearrangement uses TRBV7-6 and TRBJ2-7, with a possible D match to TRBD2 (6 bases). There are 13 residues in the CDR3. Trimming stripped 5 bases from V and 6 bases from J, with 14 bases between. The germline CDR1 and CDR2 sequences are SGHVS and FNYEAQ. The CDR3 coding sequence is TGTGCCAGCAGCGGCCGACTAGAAGCCGAGCAGTACTTC. Residues: CASSGRLEAEQYF.

This clonotype has more than one count but fewer than ten. This chain connects TRBV18 to TRBJ1-5, with 8 bases aligning to TRBD1. This CDR3 is 16 amino acids long. Losses at the gene ends were 2 bases for V and 3 bases for J; bases not matched to a gene: 6. Germline values: CDR1 KGHSH, CDR2 LQKENI. Here the CDR3 reads CASSPGQGGYNQPQHF. CDR3 DNA sequence: TGTGCCAGCTCACCAGGACAGGGCGGGTACAATCAGCCCCAGCATTTT.

This sequence joins TRBV12-3 or TRBV12-4 and TRBJ1-1; TRBD1 agrees at 8 bases. The CDR3 runs 14 residues. V trimming: 6 bases; J trimming: 6 bases; junction bases outside the gene matches: 9. The CDR3 DNA follows: TGTGCCAGCAGAGTCGGACAGGGTTACGCTGAAGCTTTCTTT. The encoded protein is CASRVGQGYAEAFF.

The chain recombines TRBV5-1 with TRBJ2-5; 7 bases are shared with TRBD2. Per germline, CDR1 SGHRS and CDR2 YFSETQ. V shed 0 bases, J shed 0 bases, and the junction held 2 bases outside the gene matches. CDR3 length equals 15 residues. CDR3 sequence reads: CASSLGLADQETQYF. The CDR3 DNA is TGCGCCAGCAGCTTGGGGCTAGCGGACCAAGAGACCCAGTACTTC.

The chain links TRBV13 to TRBJ2-1; D may be TRBD2 (5 bases). This CDR3 has 18 residues. The V gene's germline CDR1 is PRHDT and CDR2 FYEKMQ (reference sequence). The ends were cut back, 5 bases at V and 6 bases at J, with 26 bases in the middle. CDR3 sequence (DNA): TGTGCCAGCAGCCCCGCTTCGGGTGTGGAGGATGGGGTCAATGAGCAGTTCTTC. Translation: CASSPASGVEDGVNEQFF.

In this sample, this clonotype turned up many times. The chain uses TRBV9 and TRBJ1-2; 7 bases are a match to TRBD1. Germline V gives CDR1 SGDLS, CDR2 YYNGEE. The CDR3 has 14 amino acids. The trim removed 3 bases at V and 5 bases at J, leaving 7 bases unmatched. This CDR3 is CASSAETGKYGYTF. For the CDR3, the DNA is TGTGCCAGCAGCGCCGAGACAGGGAAGTATGGCTACACCTTC.

This clonotype was seen many times. CDR3 amino acids: CASSLDVLRGNEQFF. CDR3 bases: TGTGCCAGCAGCTTAGACGTCCTACGGGGGAATGAGCAGTTCTTC. The rearrangement uses TRBV7-2 and TRBJ2-1; a possible D gene is TRBD2 (6 bases). Trimming removed 1 base at V and 7 bases at J, with 14 bases between. CDR3 size: 15 residues. Germline CDR1 reads SGHTA; CDR2 reads FQGNSA.

This clonotype was seen only a few times. The gene calls are TRBV12-3 or TRBV12-4 and TRBJ1-1, with D uncertain. The V end was cut by 6 bases, the J end by 0 bases, with 11 bases between. The CDR3 extends over 14 amino acids. The CDR3 DNA is TGTGCCAGCAGAATGAGGAGGATGAACACTGAAGCTTTCTTT. This encodes CASRMRRMNTEAFF.

This clonotype was seen a handful of times. The chain carries TRBV5-1 and TRBJ2-1; 10 nucleotides agree with TRBD2. This CDR3 is 16 amino acids long. The junction had 10 bases not matched to a gene; V was cut back by 7 bases and J by 3 bases. Germline V gene data show CDR1 as SGHRS and CDR2 as YFSETQ. The CDR3 loop reads CASGAVLAGIYNEQFF. The CDR3 nucleotides read TGCGCCAGCGGAGCCGTACTAGCGGGGATCTACAATGAGCAGTTCTTC.

This clonotype showed up just a few times. The chain couples TRBV5-1 to TRBJ2-7; unclear D gene. CDR3 length: 15 residues. Germline V gene data show CDR1 as SGHRS and CDR2 as YFSETQ. The germline V and J ends were trimmed by 0 bases and 5 bases, with 15 bases remaining between them. The CDR3 loop is CASSLGTAGSHEQYV. The CDR3 DNA is TGCGCCAGCAGCTTGGGAACGGCAGGCTCTCACGAGCAGTACGTC.

V and J are TRBV6-2 or TRBV6-3 and TRBJ2-7, with D possibly TRBD2 on 5 matching bases. The germline V gene has CDR1 MNHEY and CDR2 SVGEGT. Trimming pared 7 bases from V and 4 bases from J, leaving 14 bases between. The CDR3 is 13 amino acids. CDR3 protein: CASISQGGYEQYF. Written as DNA, the CDR3 is TGTGCCAGCATTTCTCAAGGAGGTTACGAGCAGTACTTC.

This chain connects TRBV20-1 to TRBJ2-2; 7 bases fit TRBD2. CDR3 length equals 17 residues. The V gene's germline CDR1 is DFQATT and CDR2 SNEGSKA (reference sequence). With V trimmed by 1 base and J by 0 bases, 8 bases remained unmatched. CDR3 nucleotide sequence: TGCAGTGCTAGAGGGGGGGGACCTACTACGAACACCGGGGAGCTGTTTTTT. It translates to CSARGGGPTTNTGELFF.

This clonotype has at least ten counts. The chain carries TRBV5-1 and TRBJ2-7; unclear D gene. V dropped 0 bases and J dropped 3 bases, with 4 bases sitting between them. The CDR3 loop spans 12 amino acids. From germline, CDR1 is SGHRS and CDR2 YFSETQ. CDR3 DNA: TGCGCCAGCAGCTTGGACAACTACGAGCAGTACTTC. Translating it yields CASSLDNYEQYF.